This TCR beta chain was identified during a study of blood T cell repertoires in COVID-19. Study-level background: Donors in the United States, Italy and Spain gave samples during acute or convalescent COVID-19. Nucleic acid was either cDNA or gDNA, and it came from T cells, B-cell-depleted T cells, or PBMCs.

In germline, CDR1 is MGHRA, CDR2 YSYEKL. The CDR3 is 14 amino acids. The ends were cut back, 1 base at V and 5 bases at J, with 9 bases in the middle. In the original processing: Amplification with reference gene primers provided the estimates of nucleated cell counts. The repertoire was sequenced with immunoSEQ multiplex PCR; TCRdb's copy has only in-frame clones and lacks some. That table gives V, J and clone size, and the DNA gave D and trimming. The sample yields tens of thousands of clones, about 88% seen once. Input material: peripheral blood. The rearrangement uses TRBV4-1 and TRBJ1-5; perhaps TRBD1 as D (5 bases). This receptor was identified in a human donor in a cohort sampled during active COVID-19. The donor label of this sample is uncertain. The CDR3 reads CASSQARGYQPQHF. The CDR3 nucleotides read TGCGCCAGCAGCCAAGCTCGGGGGTATCAGCCCCAGCATTTT.